This is a list of T cell receptor beta chains from one sample in a study of blood T cell repertoires in COVID-19. Using immunoSEQ multiplex PCR, the repertoire was profiled, and TCRdb retains in-frame clones only, with some absent. In the table there are about 280,000 clones, just under 90% of which are singletons. The specimen sequenced was PBMCs or T cells enriched from blood (not recorded which). The receptor set was obtained from a woman in her 30s with acute COVID-19. Each CDR3 is given with its conserved first and last residue. The order of the fields is CDR3 DNA, CDR3 protein, D gene, clone size, J gene, V gene. The D gene is left open where the match is weak. The size entry is marked missing in some rows and otherwise reads once, few, many or a size class.

CDR3 DNA: TGTGCCAGCAGCCCCATCCAGTCGAACTCCTACGAGCAGTACTTC; CDR3 protein: CASSPIQSNSYEQYF; D gene: NA; clone size: NA; J gene: TRBJ2-7; V gene: TRBV27
CDR3 DNA: TGTGCCAGCAGCTCCCAGACTAGCGGGAACACCGGGGAGCTGTTTTTT; CDR3 protein: CASSSQTSGNTGELFF; D gene: TRBD2; clone size: NA; J gene: TRBJ2-2; V gene: TRBV7-2
CDR3 DNA: TGTGCCAGCACGAGGTACAATGAGCAGTTCTTC; CDR3 protein: CASTRYNEQFF; D gene: NA; clone size: NA; J gene: TRBJ2-1; V gene: TRBV27
CDR3 DNA: TGTGCCAGCAGTTTACCGGCCGGGACTACGGCCGATACGCAGTATTTT; CDR3 protein: CASSLPAGTTADTQYF; D gene: TRBD2; clone size: NA; J gene: TRBJ2-3; V gene: TRBV28
CDR3 DNA: TGTGCCTGGAGTGTAGGCTACTCTAGCGGGAGGGAGACCCAGTACTTC; CDR3 protein: CAWSVGYSSGRETQYF; D gene: TRBD2; clone size: NA; J gene: TRBJ2-5; V gene: TRBV30
CDR3 DNA: TGTGCCACCAGTGACGTGGGAGGGTTCTACAATGAGCAGTTCTTC; CDR3 protein: CATSDVGGFYNEQFF; D gene: TRBD2; clone size: NA; J gene: TRBJ2-1; V gene: TRBV24-1
CDR3 DNA: TGTGCCAGCAGCCAAGGAGAGAGAGGCAATCAGCCCCAGCATTTT; CDR3 protein: CASSQGERGNQPQHF; D gene: NA; clone size: NA; J gene: TRBJ1-5; V gene: TRBV3-1/TRBV3-2
CDR3 DNA: TGTGCCACCAGTGCAGCTAGCGACTACAATGAGCAGTTCTTC; CDR3 protein: CATSAASDYNEQFF; D gene: NA; clone size: NA; J gene: TRBJ2-1; V gene: TRBV24-1
CDR3 DNA: TGTGCCAGCCGACTAGCGGGGGTCCTCTACGAGCAGTACTTC; CDR3 protein: CASRLAGVLYEQYF; D gene: TRBD2; clone size: NA; J gene: TRBJ2-7; V gene: TRBV11-2
CDR3 DNA: TGCGCCAGCAGCCAACCCCCGGGGGGCGACAATGAGCAGTTCTTC; CDR3 protein: CASSQPPGGDNEQFF; D gene: NA; clone size: NA; J gene: TRBJ2-1; V gene: TRBV4-1
CDR3 DNA: TGTGCCAGTGGGGGGGCCCAGACCGGAGCTTTCTTT; CDR3 protein: CASGGAQTGAFF; D gene: NA; clone size: NA; J gene: TRBJ1-1; V gene: TRBV28
CDR3 DNA: TGCGCCAGCCCGAAAGAAGGCGGGGCCACAGATACGCAGTATTTT; CDR3 protein: CASPKEGGATDTQYF; D gene: NA; clone size: NA; J gene: TRBJ2-3; V gene: TRBV5-1
CDR3 DNA: TGTGCCAGCGACGAGGGGGCGAGCAATCAGCCCCAGCATTTT; CDR3 protein: CASDEGASNQPQHF; D gene: TRBD1; clone size: NA; J gene: TRBJ1-5; V gene: TRBV7-9
CDR3 DNA: TGTGCCAGCAGCCGGACAGGGGGGACTGAAGCTTTCTTT; CDR3 protein: CASSRTGGTEAFF; D gene: TRBD1; clone size: NA; J gene: TRBJ1-1; V gene: TRBV11-2
CDR3 DNA: TGCGCCAGCAGCCGAAGGGGACAGGGCCCAACAGATACGCAGTATTTT; CDR3 protein: CASSRRGQGPTDTQYF; D gene: TRBD1; clone size: NA; J gene: TRBJ2-3; V gene: TRBV4-3
CDR3 DNA: TGTGCCAGCAGCCTAAGTGAGGGCGAGGAGACCCAGTACTTC; CDR3 protein: CASSLSEGEETQYF; D gene: NA; clone size: NA; J gene: TRBJ2-5; V gene: TRBV3-1/TRBV3-2
CDR3 DNA: TGTGCCAGCAGTCTCGACAGGGCTGGCGGGGAGCTGTTTTTT; CDR3 protein: CASSLDRAGGELFF; D gene: TRBD1; clone size: NA; J gene: TRBJ2-2; V gene: TRBV28
CDR3 DNA: TGTGCCAGCAGCGACAGCATCAATCAGCCCCAGCATTTT; CDR3 protein: CASSDSINQPQHF; D gene: NA; clone size: NA; J gene: TRBJ1-5; V gene: TRBV6-5
CDR3 DNA: TGCGCCAGCAGCGGAATAATCGAGACAGGGGGCCTCGGCTCCTATGGCTACACCTTC; CDR3 protein: CASSGIIETGGLGSYGYTF; D gene: TRBD1; clone size: once; J gene: TRBJ1-2; V gene: TRBV5-1
CDR3 DNA: TGTGCCAGTAGTTCCGTACAGGGGGCTCACTACGAGCAGTACTTC; CDR3 protein: CASSSVQGAHYEQYF; D gene: TRBD1; clone size: NA; J gene: TRBJ2-7; V gene: TRBV19
CDR3 DNA: TGTGCCAGTAGTATCCCATCCCAAGAGACCCAGTACTTC; CDR3 protein: CASSIPSQETQYF; D gene: NA; clone size: NA; J gene: TRBJ2-5; V gene: TRBV19
CDR3 DNA: TGCGCCAGCAGCTTGGCCACCGGTGCTTACGAGCAGTACTTC; CDR3 protein: CASSLATGAYEQYF; D gene: NA; clone size: many; J gene: TRBJ2-7; V gene: TRBV5-1
CDR3 DNA: TGTGCCAGCAGGGTTCGGCAGGACGAGCAGTACTTC; CDR3 protein: CASRVRQDEQYF; D gene: NA; clone size: NA; J gene: TRBJ2-7; V gene: TRBV6-5
CDR3 DNA: TGTGCCAGCAGCTTAAATCAGGGTCAGCCCCAGCATTTT; CDR3 protein: CASSLNQGQPQHF; D gene: NA; clone size: NA; J gene: TRBJ1-5; V gene: TRBV7-2
CDR3 DNA: TGTGCCAGCAGCCGGAAACCTCAGGTAGAGACTGAAGCTTTCTTT; CDR3 protein: CASSRKPQVETEAFF; D gene: NA; clone size: NA; J gene: TRBJ1-1; V gene: TRBV5-5
CDR3 DNA: TGTGCCAGCACCGGACAGGCTAACACCGGGGAGCTGTTTTTT; CDR3 protein: CASTGQANTGELFF; D gene: TRBD1; clone size: NA; J gene: TRBJ2-2; V gene: TRBV7-2
CDR3 DNA: TGTGCCAGCAGCTTAGATCGCCGACAAACGATCCCCTACGAGCAGTACTTC; CDR3 protein: CASSLDRRQTIPYEQYF; D gene: NA; clone size: NA; J gene: TRBJ2-7; V gene: TRBV11-2
CDR3 DNA: TGTGCCAGCAGCTTGGTTTGTTTACGCCGGGACAGCTCCTACGAGCAGTACTTC; CDR3 protein: CASSLVCLRRDSSYEQYF; D gene: TRBD1; clone size: NA; J gene: TRBJ2-7; V gene: TRBV5-4
CDR3 DNA: TGTGCCAGCAGCTTCGCCAGTAACACCGGGGAGCTGTTTTTT; CDR3 protein: CASSFASNTGELFF; D gene: NA; clone size: NA; J gene: TRBJ2-2; V gene: TRBV5-4
CDR3 DNA: TGTGCCAGCAGTTACACTAGCGGGGACTACGAGCAGTACTTC; CDR3 protein: CASSYTSGDYEQYF; D gene: TRBD2; clone size: NA; J gene: TRBJ2-7; V gene: TRBV7-2
CDR3 DNA: TGCGCCAGCAGCCCCTACCGGGACTCGGACGTCGACGAGCAGTACTTC; CDR3 protein: CASSPYRDSDVDEQYF; D gene: NA; clone size: NA; J gene: TRBJ2-7; V gene: TRBV4-1
CDR3 DNA: TGTGCCAGCAGTGAAGCGCGGGTGGCTGAGCAGTTCTTC; CDR3 protein: CASSEARVAEQFF; D gene: NA; clone size: NA; J gene: TRBJ2-1; V gene: TRBV2
CDR3 DNA: TGTGCCAGCAGCCAAGATATACAGTTACTTTACAATGAGCAGTTCTTC; CDR3 protein: CASSQDIQLLYNEQFF; D gene: NA; clone size: NA; J gene: TRBJ2-1; V gene: TRBV3-1/TRBV3-2
CDR3 DNA: TGTGCCAGCAGTTTAGGGAGGTGGAATGGGGAGACCCAGTACTTC; CDR3 protein: CASSLGRWNGETQYF; D gene: NA; clone size: NA; J gene: TRBJ2-5; V gene: TRBV7-2
CDR3 DNA: TGCGCCAGCAGCCCCGACCCCCAACTAGCCTCCTACAATGAGCAGTTCTTC; CDR3 protein: CASSPDPQLASYNEQFF; D gene: NA; clone size: few; J gene: TRBJ2-1; V gene: TRBV4-1
CDR3 DNA: TGTGCCAGCAGTGAATCCAGCGGCTCCTACAATGAGCAGTTCTTC; CDR3 protein: CASSESSGSYNEQFF; D gene: NA; clone size: NA; J gene: TRBJ2-1; V gene: TRBV6-4
CDR3 DNA: TGTGCCAGCAGGTCGGGGGGGCCCTACGAGCAGTACTTC; CDR3 protein: CASRSGGPYEQYF; D gene: TRBD2; clone size: NA; J gene: TRBJ2-7; V gene: TRBV28
CDR3 DNA: TGTGCCAGCAGCCAAGACAGCGGGAGGTTCCACAATGAGCAGTTCTTC; CDR3 protein: CASSQDSGRFHNEQFF; D gene: TRBD2; clone size: NA; J gene: TRBJ2-1; V gene: TRBV14
CDR3 DNA: TGTGCCACCAGTGATTGGACTAGCGGACACGGGGAGCTGTTTTTT; CDR3 protein: CATSDWTSGHGELFF; D gene: TRBD2; clone size: NA; J gene: TRBJ2-2; V gene: TRBV24-1
CDR3 DNA: TGTGCCAGCAGCCAAGTGAACCGGGAGAACACCGGGGAGCTGTTTTTT; CDR3 protein: CASSQVNRENTGELFF; D gene: NA; clone size: NA; J gene: TRBJ2-2; V gene: TRBV4-2